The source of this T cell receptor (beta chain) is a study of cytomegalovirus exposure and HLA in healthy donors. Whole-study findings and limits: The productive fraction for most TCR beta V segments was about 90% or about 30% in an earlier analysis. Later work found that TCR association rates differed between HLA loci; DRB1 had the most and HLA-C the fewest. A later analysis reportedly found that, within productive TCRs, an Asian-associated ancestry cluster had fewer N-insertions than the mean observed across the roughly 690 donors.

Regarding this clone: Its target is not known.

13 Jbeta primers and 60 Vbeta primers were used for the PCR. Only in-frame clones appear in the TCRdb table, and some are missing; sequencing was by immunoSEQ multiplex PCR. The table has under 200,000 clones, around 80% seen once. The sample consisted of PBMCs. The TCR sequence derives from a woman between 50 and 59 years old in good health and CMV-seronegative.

The CDR3 is CASSLNWNQPQHF. The CDR3, as DNA: TGTGCCAGCAGCTTAAACTGGAATCAGCCCCAGCATTTT. The chain joins TRBV7-6 to TRBJ1-5; D ambiguous. CDR1 and CDR2 (germline): SGHVS, FNYEAQ. The CDR3 has 13 amino acids. Deletions cut 2 bases from V and 4 bases from J, with 6 bases between.